This T cell receptor (beta chain) was captured by sequencing in a study of T cell changes during pregnancy in multiple sclerosis. The CDR3 covers 15 residues. Germline assignment: CDR1 MNHEY and CDR2 SMNVEV (reference sequence). V shed 5 bases, J shed 5 bases, and the junction held 8 bases outside the gene matches. Only in-frame clones appear in the TCRdb table, and some are missing; sequencing was by immunoSEQ multiplex PCR. The sample shows about 40,000 clones, approximately 93% of them seen only once. The sequence came from a female donor with multiple sclerosis, enrolled in a pregnancy study. Sequencing was performed on CD8+ T cells from peripheral blood mononuclear cells, taken in the third trimester of pregnancy. The chain couples TRBV27 to TRBJ2-2, with 7 bases lining up with TRBD2. CDR3 DNA sequence: TGTGCCAGCAGTCCCTTGGGGGGGGTTACCGGGGAGCTGTTTTTT. Encoded protein: CASSPLGGVTGELFF.